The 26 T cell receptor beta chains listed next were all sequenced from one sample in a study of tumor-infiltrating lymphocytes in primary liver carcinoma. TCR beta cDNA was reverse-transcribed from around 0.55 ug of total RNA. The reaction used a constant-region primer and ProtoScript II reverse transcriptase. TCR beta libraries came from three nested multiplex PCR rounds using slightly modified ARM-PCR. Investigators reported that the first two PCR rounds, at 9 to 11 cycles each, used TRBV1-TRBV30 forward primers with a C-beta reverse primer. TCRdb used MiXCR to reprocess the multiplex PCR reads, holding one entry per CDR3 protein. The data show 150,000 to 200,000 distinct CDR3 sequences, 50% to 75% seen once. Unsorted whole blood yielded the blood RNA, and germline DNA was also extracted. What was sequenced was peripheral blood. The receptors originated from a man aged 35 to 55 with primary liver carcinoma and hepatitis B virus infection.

CDR3 sequence: CASSLGRTEQFF. CDR3 sequence (DNA): TGTGCCAGCAGCTTGGGCAGGACTGAGCAGTTCTTC. The J gene is TRBJ2-1, the V gene TRBV5-4; D is ambiguous. From germline, CDR1 is SGHNT and CDR2 YYREEE (reference sequence). V dropped 0 bases and J dropped 9 bases, with 7 bases sitting between them. There are 12 residues in the CDR3.

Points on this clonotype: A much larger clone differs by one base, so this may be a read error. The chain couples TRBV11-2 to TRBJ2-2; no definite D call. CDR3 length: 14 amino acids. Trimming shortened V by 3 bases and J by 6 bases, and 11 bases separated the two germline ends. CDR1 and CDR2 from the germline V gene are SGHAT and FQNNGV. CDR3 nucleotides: TGTGCCAGCAGCTTGACGACCGCGTCCGGGGAGCTGTTTTTT. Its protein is CASSLTTASGELFF.

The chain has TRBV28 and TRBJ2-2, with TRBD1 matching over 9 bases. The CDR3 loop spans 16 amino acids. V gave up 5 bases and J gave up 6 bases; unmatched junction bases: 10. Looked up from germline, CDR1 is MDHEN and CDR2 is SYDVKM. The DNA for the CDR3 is TGTGCCAGCAGTGAAGCCGGGACAGGGCGGGCCGGGGAGCTGTTTTTT. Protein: CASSEAGTGRAGELFF.

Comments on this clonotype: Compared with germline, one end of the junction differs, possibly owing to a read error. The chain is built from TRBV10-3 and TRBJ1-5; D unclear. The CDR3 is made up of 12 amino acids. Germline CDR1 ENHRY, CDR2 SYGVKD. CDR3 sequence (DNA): TGTGCCATCAGTGAAGGCAATCAGCACCAGCATTTT. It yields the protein CAISEGNQHQHF.

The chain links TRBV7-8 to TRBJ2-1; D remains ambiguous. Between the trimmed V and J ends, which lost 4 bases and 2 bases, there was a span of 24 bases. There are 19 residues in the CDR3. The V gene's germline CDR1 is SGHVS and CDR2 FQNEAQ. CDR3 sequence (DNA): TGTGCCAGCAGCTCGTATAGGCCTTTGATGGGGAAACCCTACAATGAGCAGTTCTTC. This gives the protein CASSSYRPLMGKPYNEQFF. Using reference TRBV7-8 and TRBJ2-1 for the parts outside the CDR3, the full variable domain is GAGVSQSPRYKVAKRGQDVALRCDPISGHVSLFWYQQALGQGPEFLTYFQNEAQLDKSGLPSDRFFAERPEGSVSTLKIQRTQQEDSAVYLCASSSYRPLMGKPYNEQFFGPGTRLTVL.

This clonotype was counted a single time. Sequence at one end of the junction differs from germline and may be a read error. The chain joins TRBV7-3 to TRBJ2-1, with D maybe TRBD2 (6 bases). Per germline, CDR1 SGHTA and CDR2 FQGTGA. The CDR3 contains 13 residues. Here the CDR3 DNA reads TGTGCCAGCAGCTTAAGCGGGATAAATGAGGAGTTCTTC. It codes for CASSLSGINEEFF.

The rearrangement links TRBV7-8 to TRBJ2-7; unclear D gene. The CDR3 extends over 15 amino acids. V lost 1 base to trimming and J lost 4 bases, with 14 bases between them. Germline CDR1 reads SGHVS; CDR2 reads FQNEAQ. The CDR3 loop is CASSLEKGSGYEQYF. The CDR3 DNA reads TGTGCCAGCAGCTTAGAGAAGGGTTCCGGGTACGAGCAGTACTTC. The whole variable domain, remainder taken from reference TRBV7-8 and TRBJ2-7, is GAGVSQSPRYKVAKRGQDVALRCDPISGHVSLFWYQQALGQGPEFLTYFQNEAQLDKSGLPSDRFFAERPEGSVSTLKIQRTQQEDSAVYLCASSLEKGSGYEQYFGPGTRLTVT.

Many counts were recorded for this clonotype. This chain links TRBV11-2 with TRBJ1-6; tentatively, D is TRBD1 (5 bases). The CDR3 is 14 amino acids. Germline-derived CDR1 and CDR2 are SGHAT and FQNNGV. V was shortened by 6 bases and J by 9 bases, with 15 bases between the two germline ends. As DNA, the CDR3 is TGTGCCAGCAGGTGGGGGGGAGGAGGTTCACCCCTCCACTTT. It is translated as CASRWGGGGSPLHF.

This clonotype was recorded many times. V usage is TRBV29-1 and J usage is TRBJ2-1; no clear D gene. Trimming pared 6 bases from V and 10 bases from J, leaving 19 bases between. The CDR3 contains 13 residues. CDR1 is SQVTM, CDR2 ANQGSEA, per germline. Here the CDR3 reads CSVANPKGNEQFF. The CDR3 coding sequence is TGCAGCGTCGCTAACCCTAAAGGGAACGAGCAGTTCTTC.

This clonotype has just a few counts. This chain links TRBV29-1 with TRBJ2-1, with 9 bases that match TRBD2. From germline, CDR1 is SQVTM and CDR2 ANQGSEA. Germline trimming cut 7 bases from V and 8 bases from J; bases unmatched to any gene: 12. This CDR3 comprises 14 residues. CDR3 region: CSAPLAGLQDEQFF. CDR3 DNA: TGCAGCGCCCCACTAGCGGGCCTACAAGATGAGCAGTTCTTC.

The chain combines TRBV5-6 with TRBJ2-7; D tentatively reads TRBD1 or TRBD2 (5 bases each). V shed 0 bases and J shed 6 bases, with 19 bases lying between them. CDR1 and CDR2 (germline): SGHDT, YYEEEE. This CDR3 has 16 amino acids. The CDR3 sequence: CASSLVEMGVRGEQYF. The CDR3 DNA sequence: TGTGCCAGCAGCTTGGTCGAGATGGGAGTGAGGGGCGAGCAGTACTTC.

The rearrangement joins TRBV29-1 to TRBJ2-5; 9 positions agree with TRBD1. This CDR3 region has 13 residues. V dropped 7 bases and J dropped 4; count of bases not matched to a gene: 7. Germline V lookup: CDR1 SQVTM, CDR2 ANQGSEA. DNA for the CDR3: TGCAGCGCGACGGACAGGGGTGGAGAGACCCAGTACTTC. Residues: CSATDRGGETQYF.

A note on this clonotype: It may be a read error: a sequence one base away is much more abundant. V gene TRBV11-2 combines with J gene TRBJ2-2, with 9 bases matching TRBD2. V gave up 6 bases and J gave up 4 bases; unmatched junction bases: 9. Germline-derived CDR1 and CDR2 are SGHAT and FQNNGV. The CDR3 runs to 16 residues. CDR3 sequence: CASRPTSGFRTGELFF. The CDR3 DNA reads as TGTGCCAGCAGGCCTACTAGCGGGTTCCGCACCGGGGAGCTGTTTTTT.

The CDR3 region is CASSPGPSGGNEQFF. The CDR3, as DNA: TGTGCCAGCAGCCCGGGCCCTAGCGGGGGTAATGAGCAGTTCTTC. The chain uses TRBV5-4 and TRBJ2-1; 10 bases fit TRBD2. The CDR3 totals 15 residues. Germline CDR1 and CDR2: SGHNT and YYREEE (reference sequence). Losses at the gene ends were 4 bases for V and 7 bases for J; bases not matched to a gene: 8.

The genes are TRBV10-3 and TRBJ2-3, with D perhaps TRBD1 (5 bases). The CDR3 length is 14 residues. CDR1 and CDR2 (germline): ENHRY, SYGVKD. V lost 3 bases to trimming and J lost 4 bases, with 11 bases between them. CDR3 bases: TGTGCCATCAGTGAACTGGAAGGGGCAGATACGCAGTATTTT. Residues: CAISELEGADTQYF.

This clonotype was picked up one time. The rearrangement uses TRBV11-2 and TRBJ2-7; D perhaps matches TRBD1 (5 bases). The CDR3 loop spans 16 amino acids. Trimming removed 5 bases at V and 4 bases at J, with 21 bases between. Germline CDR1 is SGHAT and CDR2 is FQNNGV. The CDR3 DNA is TGTGCCAGCAGCGGACACGCCGACACGGAAGGGTACGAGCAGTACTTC. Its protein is CASSGHADTEGYEQYF. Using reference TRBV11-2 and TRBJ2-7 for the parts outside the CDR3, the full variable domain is EAGVAQSPRYKIIEKRQSVAFWCNPISGHATLYWYQQILGQGPKLLIQFQNNGVVDDSQLPKDRFSAERLKGVDSTLKIQPAKLEDSAVYLCASSGHADTEGYEQYFGPGTRLTVT.

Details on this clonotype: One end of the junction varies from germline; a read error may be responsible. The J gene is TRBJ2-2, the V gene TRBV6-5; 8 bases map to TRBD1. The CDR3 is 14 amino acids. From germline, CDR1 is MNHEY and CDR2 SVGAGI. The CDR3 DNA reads TGTGCCAGTAGGGGACAGGTTTACACCGGGGGGCTGTTTTTT. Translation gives CASRGQVYTGGLFF.

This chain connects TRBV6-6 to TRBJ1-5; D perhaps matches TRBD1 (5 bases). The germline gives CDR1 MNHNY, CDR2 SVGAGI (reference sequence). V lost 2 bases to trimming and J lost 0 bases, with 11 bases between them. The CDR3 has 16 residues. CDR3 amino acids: CASSYTRGGSNQPQHF. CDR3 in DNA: TGTGCCAGCAGTTACACTCGGGGCGGTAGCAATCAGCCCCAGCATTTT.

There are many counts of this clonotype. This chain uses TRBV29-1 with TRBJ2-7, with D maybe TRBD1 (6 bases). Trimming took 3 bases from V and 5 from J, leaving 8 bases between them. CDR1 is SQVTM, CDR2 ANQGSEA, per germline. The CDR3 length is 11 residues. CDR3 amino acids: CSVEGANEQYF. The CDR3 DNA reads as TGCAGCGTTGAGGGGGCCAACGAGCAGTACTTC.

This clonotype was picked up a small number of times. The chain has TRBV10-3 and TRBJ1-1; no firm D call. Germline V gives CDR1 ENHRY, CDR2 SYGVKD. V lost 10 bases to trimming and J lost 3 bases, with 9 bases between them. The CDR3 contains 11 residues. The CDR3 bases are TGTGCCACCATCGGGGACACTGAAGCTTTCTTT. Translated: CATIGDTEAFF.

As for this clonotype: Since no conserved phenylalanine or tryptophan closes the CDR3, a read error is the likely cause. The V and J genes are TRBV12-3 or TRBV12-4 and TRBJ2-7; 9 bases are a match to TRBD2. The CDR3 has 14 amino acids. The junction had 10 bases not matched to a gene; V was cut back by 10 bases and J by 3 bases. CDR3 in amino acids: CATNAAGGFYEQYL. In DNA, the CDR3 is TGTGCCACCAACGCAGCGGGAGGCTTCTACGAGCAGTACTTA.

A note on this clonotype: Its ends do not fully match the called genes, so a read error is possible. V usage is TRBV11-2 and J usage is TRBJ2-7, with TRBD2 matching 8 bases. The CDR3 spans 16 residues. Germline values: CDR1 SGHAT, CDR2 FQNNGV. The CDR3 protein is CVSSLAQGSGIGEQYF. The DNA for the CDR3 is TGTGTCAGCAGCTTGGCGCAGGGTAGCGGGATAGGCGAGCAGTACTTC.

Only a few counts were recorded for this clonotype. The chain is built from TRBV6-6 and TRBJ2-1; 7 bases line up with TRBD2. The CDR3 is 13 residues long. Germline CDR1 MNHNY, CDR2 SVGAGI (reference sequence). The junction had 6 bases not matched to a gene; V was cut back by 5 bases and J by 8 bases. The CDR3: CASSTGREYEQFF. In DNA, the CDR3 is TGTGCCAGCAGTACCGGGCGGGAGTATGAGCAGTTCTTC.

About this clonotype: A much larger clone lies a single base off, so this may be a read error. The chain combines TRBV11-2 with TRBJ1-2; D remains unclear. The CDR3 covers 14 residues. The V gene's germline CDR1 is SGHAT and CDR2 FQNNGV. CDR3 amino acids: CASSRFLTMDGYIF. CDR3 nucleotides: TGTGCCAGCAGCCGGTTCCTAACGATGGATGGCTACATCTTC.

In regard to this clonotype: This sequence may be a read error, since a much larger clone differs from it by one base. The CDR3 sequence: CASSPNGNTEAFF. For the CDR3, the DNA is TGTGCCAGCAGCCCGAACGGGAACACTGAAGCTTTCTTT. This sequence joins TRBV12-3 or TRBV12-4 and TRBJ1-1; D unresolved. This CDR3 region has 13 residues. With 6 bases removed from V and 1 base from J, the gap between germline ends came to 9 bases.

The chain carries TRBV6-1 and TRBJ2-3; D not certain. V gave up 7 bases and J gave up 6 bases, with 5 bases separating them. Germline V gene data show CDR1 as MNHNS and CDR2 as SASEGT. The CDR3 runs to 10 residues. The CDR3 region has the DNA TGTGCCAGCAACAAGGATACGCAGTATTTT. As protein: CASNKDTQYF.